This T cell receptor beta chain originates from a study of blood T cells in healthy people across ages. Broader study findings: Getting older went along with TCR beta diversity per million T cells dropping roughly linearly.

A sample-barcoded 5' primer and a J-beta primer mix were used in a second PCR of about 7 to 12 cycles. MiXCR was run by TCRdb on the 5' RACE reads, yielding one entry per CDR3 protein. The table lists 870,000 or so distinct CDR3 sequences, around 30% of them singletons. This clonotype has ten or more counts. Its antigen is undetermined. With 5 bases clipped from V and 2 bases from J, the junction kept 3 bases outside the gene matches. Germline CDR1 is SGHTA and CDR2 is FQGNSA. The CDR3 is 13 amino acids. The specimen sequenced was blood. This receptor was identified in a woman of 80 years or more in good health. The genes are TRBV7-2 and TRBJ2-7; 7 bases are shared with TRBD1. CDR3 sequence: CASSRTGAYEQYF. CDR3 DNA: TGTGCCAGCAGCCGAACAGGGGCCTACGAGCAGTACTTC.